Shown below are 24 T cell receptor beta chains from a single sample sequenced in a study of CD8 T cells in ankylosing spondylitis. Findings of the study overall: Apparently characteristic of ankylosing spondylitis blood was a TCR beta motif (about 8 highly homologous variants).

These TCRs' antigens remain unknown. In TCRdb, the 5' RACE reads were re-called with MiXCR into one record per CDR3 protein. The profile covers a few hundred thousand distinct CDR3 sequences, with roughly 13% appearing a single time and over 6.5% taken by the ten largest. Sequenced material: blood, either unsorted or a sorted T cell fraction (not recorded which). Source of these receptors: a male donor with ankylosing spondylitis.

The V and J genes are TRBV5-1 and TRBJ1-2, with D unclear. Germline V gene sequence: CDR1 SGHRS, CDR2 YFSETQ. V was pared by 0 bases and J by 5 bases, with 11 bases between. The CDR3 consists of 14 residues. The CDR3 protein is CASSLEDGNYGYTF. The CDR3 DNA reads TGCGCCAGCAGCTTGGAGGACGGAAATTATGGCTACACCTTC.

This clonotype has only a few counts. V usage is TRBV7-9 and J usage is TRBJ2-1; 7 bases align to TRBD2. Trimming at V came to 0 bases and at J to 4 bases, leaving 9 bases not matched to a gene. CDR3 length: 17 amino acids. The V gene's germline CDR1 is SEHNR and CDR2 FQNEAQ (reference sequence). In nucleotides, the CDR3 is TGTGCCAGCAGCTTAGCGAGTAGTGGCGGGAGTTACAATGAGCAGTTCTTC. Its translation: CASSLASSGGSYNEQFF.

This sequence joins TRBV19 and TRBJ2-6; unclear D gene. Trimming stripped 3 bases from V and 3 bases from J, with 9 bases between. Germline V gene data show CDR1 as LNHDA and CDR2 as SQIVND (reference sequence). The CDR3 has 15 residues. The CDR3 DNA is TGTGCCAGTAGTATTCCCGGTAGTGGGGCCAACGTCCTGACTTTC. Translating gives CASSIPGSGANVLTF.

The chain is built from TRBV10-3 and TRBJ2-5; no firm D call. This CDR3 has 12 amino acids. Trimming took 2 bases from V and 8 from J, leaving 9 bases between them. The germline CDR1 and CDR2 sequences are ENHRY and SYGVKD. The CDR3 DNA follows: TGTGCCATCAGTGAGCCCAAAGGAACCCAGTACTTC. It codes for CAISEPKGTQYF.

The V and J genes are TRBV7-9 and TRBJ1-4; D possibly corresponds to TRBD1 (6 bases). The V gene lost 5 bases and the J gene lost 9 bases, with 10 bases spanning the gap. Germline CDR1 reads SEHNR; CDR2 reads FQNEAQ (reference sequence). CDR3 length equals 12 residues. Written as DNA, the CDR3 is TGTGCCAGCAGCCCAGGGGACCAAAAACTGTTTTTT. Residues: CASSPGDQKLFF.

The chain uses TRBV20-1 and TRBJ2-5; TRBD2 matches 8 bases. The CDR3 runs to 15 residues. Germline assignment: CDR1 DFQATT and CDR2 SNEGSKA (reference sequence). V shed 1 base and J 5 bases; nucleotides not matched to a gene: 9. CDR3 nucleotides: TGCAGTGCTAGAGCCCTCGGGACTAGTCTCGAGACCCAGTACTTC. It codes for CSARALGTSLETQYF.

In this sample, this clonotype turned up a few times. The genes are TRBV7-9 and TRBJ2-1, with TRBD2 matching 8 bases. This CDR3 comprises 15 residues. The V gene end was trimmed by 1 base and the J gene end by 3 bases; junction bases not matched to a gene: 2. Germline lookup yields CDR1 SEHNR and CDR2 FQNEAQ (reference sequence). The CDR3 DNA reads as TGTGCCAGCAGCTTAGGGACTAGCCTCTACAATGAGCAGTTCTTC. This codes for CASSLGTSLYNEQFF. The whole variable domain, remainder taken from reference TRBV7-9 and TRBJ2-1, is DTGVSQNPRHKITKRGQNVTFRCDPISEHNRLYWYRQTLGQGPEFLTYFQNEAQLEKSRLLSDRFSAERPKGSFSTLEIQRTEQGDSAMYLCASSLGTSLYNEQFFGPGTRLTVL.

V usage is TRBV2 and J usage is TRBJ2-1; TRBD2 might be the D (5 bases). V was trimmed by 6 bases and J by 6 bases, leaving 9 bases between them. Germline V gene lookup returns CDR1 SNHLY and CDR2 FYNNEI. The CDR3 has 12 amino acids. In nucleotides, the CDR3 is TGTGCCAGCAGACTAGGCGGCAATGAGCAGTTCTTC. Its protein is CASRLGGNEQFF.

The rearrangement joins TRBV15 to TRBJ1-3; the match to TRBD1 covers 12 bases. The germline V gene encodes CDR1 LNHNV and CDR2 YYDKDF (reference sequence). CDR3 length equals 17 residues. The ends lost 3 bases at V and 0 bases at J; junction bases unmatched: 3. The CDR3 loop reads CATSRGQGADSGNTIYF. The CDR3 DNA sequence: TGTGCCACCAGCAGGGGACAGGGGGCAGACTCTGGAAACACCATATATTTT.

A few counts support this clonotype. The chain couples TRBV10-3 to TRBJ2-5; maybe TRBD2 (6 bases). With 0 bases removed from V and 5 bases from J, the gap between germline ends came to 10 bases. Per germline, CDR1 ENHRY and CDR2 SYGVKD. The CDR3 runs to 14 residues. CDR3 bases: TGTGCCATCAGTGAGTCAGGAGGGAGGGAGACCCAGTACTTC. Translated: CAISESGGRETQYF.

The sample holds many counts of this clonotype. V gene TRBV5-1 combines with J gene TRBJ2-1; a possible D gene is TRBD2 (7 bases). Looked up from germline, CDR1 is SGHRS and CDR2 is YFSETQ. This CDR3 spans 14 amino acids. Deletions cut 6 bases from V and 3 bases from J, with 13 bases between. CDR3 sequence (DNA): TGCGCCAGCACAATAAGGGGGGGCTACAATGAGCAGTTCTTC. It translates to CASTIRGGYNEQFF.

The chain is built from TRBV7-6 and TRBJ2-1, with 15 bases fitting TRBD2. Germline trimming cut 5 bases from V and 0 bases from J; bases unmatched to any gene: 8. Germline CDR1 and CDR2: SGHVS and FNYEAQ. This CDR3 spans 19 amino acids. CDR3 bases: TGTGCCAGCAGCCCCTGGACTAGCGGGAGGGGAAGCTCCTACAATGAGCAGTTCTTC. It translates to CASSPWTSGRGSSYNEQFF. Drawing the rest from reference TRBV7-6 and TRBJ2-1, the complete variable domain is GAGVSQSPRYKVTKRGQDVALRCDPISGHVSLYWYRQALGQGPEFLTYFNYEAQQDKSGLPNDRFSAERPEGSISTLTIQRTEQRDSAMYRCASSPWTSGRGSSYNEQFFGPGTRLTVL.

This clonotype was seen ten or more times. The chain recombines TRBV20-1 with TRBJ2-5; D might be TRBD1 or TRBD2, each matching 5 bases. Deletions cut 4 bases from V and 5 bases from J, with 11 bases between. Germline CDR1 is DFQATT and CDR2 is SNEGSKA (reference sequence). The CDR3 spans 12 residues. Written as DNA, the CDR3 is TGCAGTGCTAAGCCCTGGGGGGAGACCCAGTACTTC. Its translation is CSAKPWGETQYF.

V is TRBV20-1 and J is TRBJ1-1; possibly TRBD1 for D (5 bases). Per germline, CDR1 DFQATT and CDR2 SNEGSKA (reference sequence). V shed 0 bases and J shed 1 base, with 9 bases lying between them. This CDR3 is built from 14 residues. CDR3 nucleotide sequence: TGCAGTGCTAGAGATTGGCAGGGGAACACTGAAGCTTTCTTT. It encodes CSARDWQGNTEAFF.

This clonotype appeared a few times. J is TRBJ2-5 and V is TRBV20-1; D is unclear. This CDR3 is built from 13 residues. Deletions cut 5 bases from V and 1 base from J, with 11 bases between. Per germline, CDR1 DFQATT and CDR2 SNEGSKA (reference sequence). The CDR3 loop reads CSAPHRIQETQYF. In nucleotides, the CDR3 is TGCAGTGCTCCGCACAGAATCCAAGAGACCCAGTACTTC.

This clonotype occurred a few times. This chain links TRBV13 with TRBJ2-7, with a possible D match to TRBD2 (5 bases). The V gene's germline CDR1 is PRHDT and CDR2 FYEKMQ (reference sequence). Trimming shortened V by 3 bases and J by 2 bases, and 11 bases separated the two germline ends. The CDR3 length is 14 residues. As DNA, the CDR3 is TGTGCCAGCAGCTTCCTCGGGAACACCTACGAGCAGTACGTC. Protein sequence: CASSFLGNTYEQYV.

This clonotype was observed many times. The CDR3 loop reads CSVETANTGELFF. The CDR3 DNA sequence: TGCAGCGTTGAGACCGCGAACACCGGGGAGCTGTTTTTT. This rearrangement joins TRBV29-1 to TRBJ2-2; no clear D. The CDR3 spans 13 residues. Trimming shortened V by 3 bases and J by 0 bases, and 5 bases separated the two germline ends. Germline-derived CDR1 and CDR2 are SQVTM and ANQGSEA.

The chain is built from TRBV24-1 and TRBJ1-4, with D perhaps matching TRBD1 (5 bases). This CDR3 contains 13 residues. The V end lost 3 bases, the J end lost 13 bases, and 14 bases lay between the germline ends. Looked up from germline, CDR1 is KGHDR and CDR2 is SFDVKD. CDR3 loop: CATSDPRVGRLFF. CDR3 DNA: TGTGCCACCAGTGATCCCAGGGTGGGAAGACTGTTTTTT.

This clonotype turned up a few times. V and J are TRBV7-8 and TRBJ2-7; TRBD1 or TRBD2 may be the D gene (5 bases each). The V end lost 6 bases, the J end lost 6 bases, and 15 bases lay between the germline ends. CDR3 length: 13 residues. Germline values: CDR1 SGHVS, CDR2 FQNEAQ. CDR3 sequence: CASSSRGFGEQYV. CDR3 coding DNA: TGTGCCAGCAGTTCTCGGGGCTTCGGCGAGCAGTACGTC.

This clonotype showed up just a few times. This chain links TRBV7-2 with TRBJ2-1; D unresolved. V was clipped by 1 base and J by 6 bases, with 10 bases between them. The CDR3 runs 14 residues. Germline V gene data show CDR1 as SGHTA and CDR2 as FQGNSA. The CDR3 coding sequence is TGTGCCAGCAGCTTAGAAGGGTCGACCAATGAGCAGTTCTTC. It specifies CASSLEGSTNEQFF.

The genes are TRBV27 and TRBJ2-1; 8 bases are shared with TRBD2. Germline V gene sequence: CDR1 MNHEY, CDR2 SMNVEV (reference sequence). The CDR3 extends over 16 amino acids. The V gene end was trimmed by 4 bases and the J gene end by 4 bases; junction bases not matched to a gene: 9. The CDR3 spells CASSSKATSGYNEQFF. The CDR3, as DNA: TGTGCCAGCAGTTCCAAAGCCACTAGCGGATACAATGAGCAGTTCTTC.

Ten or more counts support this clonotype. The chain carries TRBV6-1 and TRBJ2-5; TRBD1 is a possible D gene (5 bases). CDR1 is MNHNS and CDR2 is SASEGT in the germline V gene. This CDR3 has 13 amino acids. Trimming took off 6 bases at V and 7 bases at J, with 15 bases between the two ends. CDR3: CASRLDSVGTQYF. CDR3 nucleotides: TGTGCCAGCAGGCTCGACAGCGTCGGGACCCAGTACTTC.

This chain uses TRBV10-1 with TRBJ1-1, with a possible D match to TRBD1 (6 bases). Trimming removed 6 bases at V and 0 bases at J, with 14 bases between. Germline V lookup: CDR1 WNHNN, CDR2 SYGVQD (reference sequence). This CDR3 region has 15 residues. The CDR3 spells CASSSDRGLNTEAFF. CDR3 nucleotide sequence: TGCGCCAGCAGCTCGGACAGAGGCTTGAACACTGAAGCTTTCTTT.

V gene TRBV6-2 or TRBV6-3 combines with J gene TRBJ2-7; weak D call: TRBD2 (5 bases). Trimming took off 4 bases at V and 0 bases at J, with 10 bases between the two ends. Germline CDR1 reads MNHEY; CDR2 reads SVGEGT. CDR3 length: 14 residues. This CDR3 reads CASSSGVISYEQYV. CDR3 sequence (DNA): TGTGCCAGCAGTTCCGGGGTTATCTCCTACGAGCAGTACGTC.